The source of this T cell receptor beta chain is a study of blood T cell repertoires in COVID-19. Background on the study: Whether acute or convalescent, the COVID-19 samples came from the United States, Italy and Spain. T cells, B-cell-depleted T cells, or PBMCs supplied cDNA or gDNA.

Per the study methods: Amplifying reference gene primers gave estimates of nucleated cell counts. Libraries were prepared by immunoSEQ multiplex PCR; TCRdb keeps only in-frame clonotypes and omits some of them. V and J calls and clone size are those listed in that table; D and trimming were worked out from the DNA. The data hold roughly 250,000 clones, with around 89% observed a single time. Trimming took off 6 bases at V and 4 bases at J, with 9 bases between the two ends. The CDR3 totals 11 residues. Germline V gives CDR1 DFQATT, CDR2 SNEGSKA (reference sequence). The material sequenced was peripheral blood. The chain employs TRBV20-1 and TRBJ1-2; no firm D call. This clonotype was sampled from a man aged 25-45 years with acute or convalescent COVID-19. This CDR3 reads CSAATVYGYTF. Here the CDR3 DNA reads TGCAGTGCCGCGACTGTCTATGGCTACACCTTC.